A selection of T cell receptor beta chains follows, all from one sample in a study of PD-L1 blockade in urothelial cancer. TCRdb's table, derived via immunoSEQ multiplex PCR, lists solely in-frame clones and lacks some. The sample has some 89,000 clones, 85% seen once. The specimen comprised PBMCs, sampled around atezolizumab (anti-PD-L1) treatment. The receptors were sampled from a man aged 55 to 69 with urothelial cancer. The CDR3 runs from the conserved cysteine through the conserved F or W. Each record gives: clone size, D gene, J gene, V gene, CDR3 protein, CDR3 DNA. A D gene is named only where the DNA matches it firmly. Size values are once, few and many counts, or a class for expanded clones, and some rows have none.

clone_size: NA; d_call: TRBD2; j_call: TRBJ2-1; v_call: TRBV7-3; cdr3_aa: CASSSGLAGAHEQFF; cdr3_nt: TGTGCCAGCAGCTCGGGTCTAGCGGGAGCTCATGAGCAGTTCTTC
clone_size: NA; d_call: NA; j_call: TRBJ1-4; v_call: TRBV6-6; cdr3_aa: CASSYDPTREKLFF; cdr3_nt: TGTGCCAGCAGTTACGACCCGACGCGGGAAAAACTGTTTTTT
clone_size: NA; d_call: TRBD1; j_call: TRBJ2-7; v_call: TRBV28; cdr3_aa: CASRRQGTYEQYF; cdr3_nt: TGTGCCAGCAGGAGACAGGGTACGTACGAGCAGTACTTC
clone_size: NA; d_call: NA; j_call: TRBJ2-5; v_call: TRBV5-1; cdr3_aa: CASSLAQGGRETQYF; cdr3_nt: TGCGCCAGCAGCTTGGCGCAGGGGGGCCGTGAGACCCAGTACTTC
clone_size: NA; d_call: TRBD1; j_call: TRBJ2-2; v_call: TRBV7-3; cdr3_aa: CASSPQGALMTGELFF; cdr3_nt: TGTGCCAGCAGCCCACAGGGGGCGCTTATGACCGGGGAGCTGTTTTTT
clone_size: few; d_call: TRBD1; j_call: TRBJ2-2; v_call: TRBV6-1; cdr3_aa: CASSEGGQGVTGELFF; cdr3_nt: TGTGCCAGCAGTGAAGGAGGACAGGGGGTCACCGGGGAGCTGTTTTTT
clone_size: NA; d_call: TRBD1; j_call: TRBJ2-7; v_call: TRBV7-9; cdr3_aa: CASSLEQGAPFEQYF; cdr3_nt: TGTGCCAGCAGCTTAGAACAGGGGGCCCCTTTCGAGCAGTACTTC
clone_size: NA; d_call: NA; j_call: TRBJ1-1; v_call: TRBV7-9; cdr3_aa: CASSFARISNTEAFF; cdr3_nt: TGTGCCAGCAGCTTTGCCCGAATAAGCAACACTGAAGCTTTCTTT
clone_size: NA; d_call: NA; j_call: TRBJ1-3; v_call: TRBV5-4; cdr3_aa: CASSYIGEDTIYF; cdr3_nt: TGTGCCAGCAGCTACATCGGTGAGGACACCATATATTTT
clone_size: few; d_call: NA; j_call: TRBJ1-2; v_call: TRBV28; cdr3_aa: CASSLFDIGYTF; cdr3_nt: TGTGCCAGCAGTTTATTCGACATTGGCTACACCTTC
clone_size: NA; d_call: NA; j_call: TRBJ2-5; v_call: TRBV28; cdr3_aa: CASRQGSETQYF; cdr3_nt: TGTGCCAGCAGACAGGGCTCGGAGACCCAGTACTTC
clone_size: NA; d_call: NA; j_call: TRBJ2-7; v_call: TRBV5-4; cdr3_aa: CASSFDSSYYEQYF; cdr3_nt: TGTGCCAGCAGCTTTGACAGTTCATACTACGAGCAGTACTTC
clone_size: NA; d_call: TRBD2; j_call: TRBJ2-1; v_call: TRBV29-1; cdr3_aa: CSVELAGDEQFF; cdr3_nt: TGCAGCGTTGAACTAGCGGGAGATGAGCAGTTCTTC
clone_size: once; d_call: TRBD1; j_call: TRBJ2-3; v_call: TRBV6-5; cdr3_aa: CASRRGTGMADTQYF; cdr3_nt: TGTGCCAGCAGAAGAGGGACAGGGATGGCAGATACGCAGTATTTT
clone_size: NA; d_call: NA; j_call: TRBJ2-7; v_call: TRBV6-6; cdr3_aa: CASSLRLERVHEQYF; cdr3_nt: TGTGCCAGCAGTCTACGACTAGAGAGGGTACACGAGCAGTACTTC
clone_size: NA; d_call: TRBD1; j_call: TRBJ2-7; v_call: TRBV9; cdr3_aa: CASSVGGTGGLSEQYF; cdr3_nt: TGTGCCAGCAGCGTAGGCGGGACAGGTGGTTTGTCCGAGCAGTACTTC
clone_size: NA; d_call: TRBD2; j_call: TRBJ2-3; v_call: TRBV5-1; cdr3_aa: CASSSNFAAGMSTDTQYF; cdr3_nt: TGCGCCAGCAGCTCCAATTTCGCAGCGGGAATGAGCACAGATACGCAGTATTTT
clone_size: once; d_call: NA; j_call: TRBJ1-1; v_call: TRBV7-9; cdr3_aa: CASKKLGENTEAFF; cdr3_nt: TGTGCCAGCAAGAAATTAGGGGAGAACACTGAAGCTTTCTTT
clone_size: NA; d_call: TRBD1; j_call: TRBJ1-6; v_call: TRBV5-1; cdr3_aa: CASRSAGGAENSPLHF; cdr3_nt: TGCGCCAGCAGGTCCGCAGGGGGCGCGGAGAATTCACCCCTCCACTTT
clone_size: NA; d_call: NA; j_call: TRBJ2-1; v_call: TRBV18; cdr3_aa: CASSPAGAYNEQFF; cdr3_nt: TGTGCCAGCTCACCGGCAGGGGCCTACAATGAGCAGTTCTTC
clone_size: NA; d_call: NA; j_call: TRBJ2-1; v_call: TRBV5-1; cdr3_aa: CASSLATATGGQFF; cdr3_nt: TGCGCCAGCAGCTTGGCCACAGCGACCGGGGGGCAGTTCTTC
clone_size: once; d_call: NA; j_call: TRBJ2-5; v_call: TRBV18; cdr3_aa: CASSPPQGQETQYF; cdr3_nt: TGTGCCAGCTCACCACCCCAGGGCCAAGAGACCCAGTACTTC